The source of this TCR beta chain is a study of graft-versus-host responses after intestinal transplantation. Looking at the study overall: Induction using anti-thymocyte globulin, followed by tacrolimus and steroids for approximately 3 years, was given to all recipients.

About this clone: The antigen remains unidentified.

Notes on the study in general: After transplant, early declines in HvG clones were associated with peak levels of circulating GvH clones.

The germline V gene encodes CDR1 SGHTA and CDR2 FQGNSA. Trimming took off 5 bases at V and 12 bases at J, with 20 bases between the two ends. The CDR3 is 15 residues long. The assay was immunoSEQ multiplex PCR, and TCRdb's table has in-frame clones only and misses some. This table has about 91,000 clones, around 90% appearing once. This receptor was identified in a human donor who was the organ donor for an intestinal transplant. The V call is TRBV7-2, the J call TRBJ1-6; D might be TRBD1 (6 bases). The specimen comprised unstimulated CD4+ T cells sorted from spleen or lymph node cells, sampled before transplant. The DNA of the CDR3 is TGTGCCAGCAGCCTCCCTCCAGGGGCCAACATACCCCTCCACTTT. Amino acids: CASSLPPGANIPLHF.